These T cell receptor beta chains were read from a single sample in a study of vaccination and CD4 T cells after COVID-19. No antigen is known for these receptors. TCRdb reanalysed the PCR reads using MiXCR and keeps one entry per CDR3 protein. The sample holds 20,000 to 30,000 distinct CDR3 sequences; approximately 44% are singletons and the top ten take approximately 10%. Sequenced: CD4+ T cells from blood, cultured in vitro. The receptors stem from a human donor who had recovered from COVID-19. Both conserved end residues are part of each CDR3. Each record gives: V gene, J gene, clone size, D gene, CDR3 protein, CDR3 DNA. A D gene is named only where the DNA matches it firmly. The listing skips clone size in some rows; elsewhere it reads once, few, many or a size class.

TRBV20-1	TRBJ1-1	-	-	CSASRGILDTEAFF	TGCAGTGCTAGCAGGGGTATTTTAGACACTGAAGCTTTCTTT
TRBV12-3/TRBV12-4	TRBJ2-1	once	TRBD2	CASSFIGGAYNEQFF	TGTGCCAGCAGTTTCATCGGGGGGGCTTACAATGAGCAGTTCTTC
TRBV12-3/TRBV12-4	TRBJ1-2	few	TRBD1	CASSRSGTGYGYTF	TGTGCCAGCAGTCGAAGCGGGACAGGCTATGGCTACACCTTC
TRBV11-2	TRBJ2-6	-	-	CASSTGPSRPVSGANVPTF	TGTGCCAGCAGCACAGGCCCTAGCCGACCGGTCTCTGGGGCCAACGTCCCGACTTTC
TRBV12-3/TRBV12-4	TRBJ1-1	few	-	CASSWDGSPLTEAFF	TGTGCCAGCAGCTGGGACGGGTCCCCACTCACTGAAGCTTTCTTT
TRBV2	TRBJ2-3	-	-	CASSRASTDTQYF	TGTGCCAGCAGTAGGGCCAGCACAGATACGCAGTATTTT
TRBV7-8	TRBJ2-3	few	-	CASSSFGGADTQYF	TGTGCCAGCAGCTCTTTTGGGGGAGCAGATACGCAGTATTTT
TRBV27	TRBJ2-3	few	TRBD2	CASRKAGAGGDTQYF	TGTGCCAGCAGAAAAGCGGGGGCCGGGGGAGATACGCAGTATTTT
TRBV19	TRBJ2-5	few	TRBD1	CASSRDRVETQYF	TGTGCCAGTAGTAGGGACAGGGTCGAGACCCAGTACTTC
TRBV7-8	TRBJ2-1	once	-	CASSPPSPLEQHF	TGTGCCAGCAGCCCCCCCAGTCCCCTCGAGCAGCACTTC
TRBV7-2	TRBJ1-2	medium-sized	-	CASSLDGRVANYGYTF	TGTGCCAGCAGCTTAGACGGACGGGTAGCTAACTATGGCTACACCTTC
TRBV7-9	TRBJ2-1	few	TRBD2	CASSLGGRVDEQFF	TGTGCCAGCAGCTTAGGAGGGAGGGTCGATGAGCAGTTCTTC
TRBV6-2/TRBV6-3	TRBJ2-7	-	TRBD2	CASSAGGTSTRREQYF	TGTGCCAGCAGTGCGGGGGGGACCTCCACAAGGCGGGAGCAGTACTTC
TRBV18	TRBJ2-5	-	-	CASSPDLTKYF	TGTGCCAGCTCACCGGACTTAACCAAGTACTTC
TRBV15	TRBJ1-2	few	TRBD1	CATSRAVDRGLHGYTF	TGTGCCACCAGCAGAGCCGTGGACAGGGGCTTACATGGCTACACCTTC
TRBV2	TRBJ2-6	-	-	CASSEGVLSLAGANVLTF	TGTGCCAGCAGTGAAGGGGTCCTCTCCCTAGCTGGGGCCAACGTCCTGACTTTC
TRBV11-2	TRBJ1-1	once	-	CASSPNIGGRNTEAFF	TGTGCCAGCAGCCCCAATATTGGGGGGCGGAACACTGAAGCTTTCTTT
TRBV19	TRBJ2-7	few	TRBD2	CASSTHLSGGRLDEQYF	TGTGCCAGTAGTACGCACCTCTCTGGCGGGAGGTTGGACGAGCAGTACTTC
TRBV7-9	TRBJ1-1	few	-	CASSAQDWGTEAFF	TGTGCCAGCAGCGCACAGGACTGGGGCACTGAAGCTTTCTTT
TRBV7-3	TRBJ1-1	few	-	CASSQTYIREPAFF	TGCGCCAGCAGCCAAACGTATATCAGGGAGCCGGCTTTCTTT
TRBV6-1	TRBJ1-4	once	-	CASRIEATNEKLFF	TGTGCCAGCAGGATAGAAGCAACTAATGAAAAACTGTTTTTT
TRBV18	TRBJ2-7	-	-	CASSPSLGGSGEQYF	TGTGCCAGCTCACCCTCATTAGGGGGGTCTGGTGAGCAGTACTTC
TRBV11-3	TRBJ1-2	-	TRBD1	CASSYGQAGGYTF	TGTGCCAGCAGCTACGGACAGGCTGGAGGCTACACCTTC
TRBV27	TRBJ2-3	-	-	CASSTLTDTQYF	TGTGCCAGCAGTACACTCACAGATACGCAGTATTTT
TRBV27	TRBJ2-1	-	TRBD2	CASSFSGGVYNEQFF	TGTGCCAGCAGCTTTAGCGGGGGAGTCTACAATGAGCAGTTCTTC
TRBV5-4	TRBJ2-5	once	-	CASSSPASAETQYF	TGTGCCAGCAGCTCGCCAGCCAGTGCGGAGACCCAGTACTTC
TRBV7-2	TRBJ2-7	-	-	CASSLRGLEQYF	TGTGCCAGCAGCTTGAGGGGACTCGAGCAGTACTTC
TRBV27	TRBJ1-2	few	TRBD1	CASGSSGQGTIGYGYTF	TGTGCCAGCGGATCTTCGGGACAGGGCACTATAGGCTATGGCTACACCTTC
TRBV18	TRBJ1-2	-	-	CASSPLSMTTVNYGYTF	TGTGCCAGCTCACCTCTCTCTATGACGACAGTCAACTATGGCTACACCTTC
TRBV11-2	TRBJ1-2	-	TRBD1	CASSSGGQGYYRGYTF	TGTGCCAGCAGCTCAGGAGGACAGGGTTATTATAGAGGCTACACCTTC
TRBV20-1	TRBJ2-1	-	-	CSARDRNTRRFSYNEQFF	TGCAGTGCTAGAGATCGCAACACAAGACGTTTCTCCTACAATGAGCAGTTCTTC
TRBV7-9	TRBJ1-4	once	-	CASSFRQGFEKLFF	TGTGCCAGCAGCTTCCGCCAGGGATTCGAAAAACTGTTTTTT
TRBV20-1	TRBJ1-1	few	-	CSARDYRVGNTEAFF	TGCAGTGCTAGAGACTACAGGGTGGGGAACACTGAAGCTTTCTTT
TRBV30	TRBJ1-5	-	TRBD1	CAWSSRTGGYQPQHF	TGTGCCTGGAGTTCTCGGACAGGGGGGTATCAGCCCCAGCATTTT
TRBV5-1	TRBJ1-2	-	TRBD1	CASSWVPMTGKGYTF	TGCGCCAGCAGCTGGGTCCCTATGACAGGGAAAGGCTACACCTTC
TRBV5-1	TRBJ1-1	-	-	CASSFPGAGIGTEAFF	TGCGCCAGCAGCTTCCCAGGGGCAGGGATTGGCACTGAAGCTTTCTTT
TRBV20-1	TRBJ1-2	-	-	CSARLANNLGYTF	TGCAGTGCTAGATTGGCCAACAACCTGGGCTACACCTTC
TRBV14	TRBJ1-1	-	-	CASSPWANTEAFF	TGTGCCAGCAGCCCGTGGGCGAACACTGAAGCTTTCTTT
TRBV6-1	TRBJ2-7	-	-	CASSPGNHEQYF	TGTGCCAGCAGCCCAGGTAACCACGAGCAGTACTTC
TRBV6-1	TRBJ1-5	-	-	CASSDPSASGGQPQHF	TGTGCCAGCAGTGACCCCTCAGCGAGCGGGGGACAGCCCCAGCATTTT
TRBV7-2	TRBJ2-5	-	TRBD2	CASSSSAGGTRAQYF	TGTGCCAGCAGCTCCTCTGCGGGGGGCACCCGGGCCCAGTACTTC
TRBV28	TRBJ2-3	few	-	CASSLELKYF	TGTGCCAGCAGTTTAGAGCTGAAGTATTTT
TRBV5-5	TRBJ2-3	-	TRBD2	CASSLGTPGGLAGVLDTQYF	TGTGCCAGCAGCTTGGGGACCCCGGGGGGACTAGCGGGAGTCTTAGATACGCAGTATTTT
TRBV5-1	TRBJ1-2	-	-	CASSQDSGMGGYTF	TGCGCCAGCAGCCAGGACAGCGGAATGGGAGGCTACACCTTC
TRBV21-1	TRBJ2-1	few	-	CASSPKAGGGYNEQFF	TGTGCCAGCAGCCCTAAAGCGGGAGGGGGATACAATGAGCAGTTCTTC
TRBV7-8	TRBJ1-2	few	-	CASSRTRGGYGYTF	TGTGCCAGCAGCCGGACCAGGGGCGGCTATGGCTACACCTTC
TRBV6-2/TRBV6-3	TRBJ2-3	few	TRBD2	CASSYPGTSGSTQYF	TGTGCCAGCAGTTACCCCGGGACTAGCGGGAGTACGCAGTATTTT
TRBV6-2/TRBV6-3	TRBJ2-7	-	-	CASNLNNEQYF	TGTGCCAGCAACCTAAATAACGAGCAGTACTTC
TRBV3-1	TRBJ2-1	few	-	CASSPHWVLDSNEQFF	TGTGCCAGCAGCCCCCACTGGGTACTAGATTCCAATGAGCAGTTCTTC
TRBV20-1	TRBJ1-5	few	-	CSARSTPPLYSNQPQHF	TGCAGTGCTAGATCTACCCCCCCTCTCTATAGCAATCAGCCCCAGCATTTT